Listed here are 2 T cell receptor beta chains from one sample, sequenced in a study of cytomegalovirus exposure and HLA in healthy donors. The PCR used 60 Vbeta and 13 Jbeta primers. Profiled with immunoSEQ multiplex PCR; TCRdb holds only in-frame clones, not every one. The top ten hold approximately 4.3% of the sample, which has 100,000 to 150,000 clones, over 60% seen once. Source material: PBMCs. The receptors were gathered from a man aged 55-75 years in good health and CMV-seropositive.

The count of this clone is one. The gene calls are TRBV29-1 and TRBJ1-1, with D unclear. The CDR3 runs 13 residues. The germline V and J ends were trimmed by 6 bases and 5 bases, with 16 bases remaining between them. Germline values: CDR1 SQVTM, CDR2 ANQGSEA. This CDR3 is CSVQNDVRTEAFF. The DNA of the CDR3 is TGCAGCGTCCAAAATGACGTGAGGACTGAAGCTTTCTTT.

The chain has TRBV11-2 and TRBJ2-1, with 9 bases aligning to TRBD2. CDR1 and CDR2 (germline): SGHAT, FQNNGV. J gave up 4 bases and V 5 bases, and 9 bases lay outside the gene matches. The CDR3 has 16 amino acids. CDR3 protein: CASSLQGLAGYNEQFF. CDR3 nucleotide sequence: TGTGCCAGCAGCCTCCAGGGGCTAGCGGGATACAATGAGCAGTTCTTC.